The 22 T cell receptor beta chains below were found in one sample sequenced in a study of T cells in Graves' hyperthyroidism and ophthalmopathy. Amplification of TCR beta CDR3 regions was performed using RNA transcripts as template. Using the HTBI primer set, a first-round RT-PCR was run on the TCR CDR3. TCRdb re-called the multiplex PCR reads through MiXCR, storing one row per CDR3 protein. This table has about 510,000 distinct CDR3 sequences, 12% to 15% appearing once. The sample was blood. These receptors originate from a woman in her thirties or forties with Graves' hyperthyroidism.

This clonotype was found many times. V is TRBV28 and J is TRBJ1-5, with TRBD1 matching over 10 bases. This CDR3 spans 15 amino acids. Trimming cost V 5 bases and J 1 base; bases outside gene matches: 2. CDR1 and CDR2 from the germline V gene are MDHEN and SYDVKM. CDR3 amino acids: CASSRQGASNQPQHF. CDR3 nucleotide sequence: TGTGCCAGCAGTAGACAGGGGGCGAGCAATCAGCCCCAGCATTTT.

This sequence joins TRBV10-3 and TRBJ1-5, with a tentative D call TRBD1 (5 bases). Trimming took 0 bases from V and 5 from J, leaving 8 bases between them. The CDR3 is 14 amino acids. The germline V gene has CDR1 ENHRY and CDR2 SYGVKD. This chain's CDR3 is CAISESAGDQPQHF. CDR3 coding DNA: TGTGCCATCAGTGAGTCGGCGGGGGATCAGCCCCAGCATTTT.

This clonotype was picked up many times. The CDR3 loop reads CASTTTGTGGEQYF. CDR3 in DNA: TGTGCCAGCACCACTACCGGGACAGGGGGCGAGCAGTACTTC. The V and J genes are TRBV6-1 and TRBJ2-7; TRBD1 matches at 11 bases. This CDR3 comprises 14 residues. Germline CDR1 is MNHNS and CDR2 is SASEGT. The ends lost 7 bases at V and 6 bases at J; junction bases unmatched: 8.

This clonotype occurred a few times. The chain recombines TRBV10-2 with TRBJ2-7; the D gene is possibly TRBD2 (6 bases). Trimming took 2 bases from V and 2 from J, leaving 10 bases between them. In germline, CDR1 is WSHSY, CDR2 SAAADI. This CDR3 has 14 residues. CDR3 nucleotide sequence: TGCGCCAGCAGTGAGGGACTACCTCCCTACGAGCAGTACTTC. This encodes CASSEGLPPYEQYF.

This clonotype was detected a few times. The chain employs TRBV2 and TRBJ2-2; 9 bases are a match to TRBD1. After removal of 7 bases from V and 5 bases from J, the junction contained 5 bases not matched to a gene. Germline CDR1 SNHLY, CDR2 FYNNEI. The CDR3 is 14 amino acids. CDR3 DNA sequence: TGTGCCAGCACCGGGGACAGGGTAACCGGGGAGCTGTTTTTT. Its translation: CASTGDRVTGELFF.

This clonotype appeared many times. The chain is built from TRBV20-1 and TRBJ2-5, with 11 positions matching TRBD2. The CDR3 is 17 amino acids. Losses at the gene ends were 7 bases for V and 6 bases for J; bases not matched to a gene: 19. Germline loops: CDR1 DFQATT, CDR2 SNEGSKA (reference sequence). As DNA, the CDR3 is TGCAGTGTCGATCTAGGGAGTAGCGGGAGGGCCGAACAGACCCAGTACTTC. Translated: CSVDLGSSGRAEQTQYF.

Ten or more counts support this clonotype. CDR3 protein: CAWSQVRGSGAFF. The CDR3 DNA is TGTGCCTGGAGTCAAGTAAGGGGAAGCGGGGCTTTCTTT. The chain is built from TRBV30 and TRBJ1-1; possibly TRBD1 for D (5 bases). CDR3 length equals 13 residues. Germline V gene lookup returns CDR1 GTSNPN and CDR2 SVGIG (reference sequence). The V and J ends lost 2 bases and 11 bases respectively, with 18 bases between them.

This clonotype was recorded at least ten times. The V call is TRBV9, the J call TRBJ1-1; D is undetermined. Trimming removed 4 bases from V and 5 bases from J, with 15 bases in between. Per the germline V gene, CDR1 is SGDLS and CDR2 is YYNGEE. The CDR3 is 14 residues long. The CDR3 region is CASSFDGRGTEAFF. The CDR3 DNA is TGTGCCAGCAGCTTTGACGGCCGCGGGACTGAAGCTTTCTTT.

This clonotype has at least ten counts. The V and J genes are TRBV7-9 and TRBJ2-7, with TRBD1 matching over 7 bases. J gave up 1 base and V 5 bases, and 5 bases lay outside the gene matches. This CDR3 is built from 14 residues. Germline V gene sequence: CDR1 SEHNR, CDR2 FQNEAQ (reference sequence). The CDR3 is CASSTGQVSYEQYF. CDR3 bases: TGTGCCAGCAGCACAGGACAGGTTTCCTACGAGCAGTACTTC.

This clonotype was observed at least ten times. This chain uses TRBV2 with TRBJ1-5; tentatively, D is TRBD1 (6 bases). CDR1 SNHLY and CDR2 FYNNEI come from the germline V gene. The CDR3 has 15 amino acids. V shed 4 bases and J shed 2 bases, with 12 bases lying between them. CDR3 sequence reads: CASSAQGVGNQPQHF. The DNA of the CDR3 is TGTGCCAGCAGTGCACAGGGAGTAGGCAATCAGCCCCAGCATTTT.

The V call is TRBV3-1, the J call TRBJ2-1; no clear D gene. V lost 1 base, J lost 10 bases, and 5 bases lay in between. CDR1 LGHDT and CDR2 YNNKEL come from the germline V gene (reference sequence). The CDR3 contains 11 residues. The DNA for the CDR3 is TGTGCCAGCAGCCAAGGGCTCGAGCAGTTCTTC. The encoded protein is CASSQGLEQFF.

The table lists this clonotype with a few counts. The V gene is TRBV27, the J gene TRBJ1-5, with D possibly TRBD1 on 5 matching bases. The V gene's germline CDR1 is MNHEY and CDR2 SMNVEV (reference sequence). V was cut by 6 bases and J by 1 base, with 22 bases left in between. The CDR3 runs 18 residues. The DNA of the CDR3 is TGTGCCAGCAGCTCCTTAGGGGTACCCGGTTTGAGCAATCAGCCCCAGCATTTT. Its translation: CASSSLGVPGLSNQPQHF.

This clonotype was counted many times. The CDR3 DNA follows: TGTGCCAGCAGTTGGGGGGGGACTAGCGGATACTACGAGCAGTACTTC. This sequence encodes CASSWGGTSGYYEQYF. This rearrangement joins TRBV27 to TRBJ2-7, with TRBD2 matching over 11 bases. With V trimmed by 4 bases and J by 3 bases, 8 bases remained unmatched. Germline V lookup: CDR1 MNHEY, CDR2 SMNVEV (reference sequence). CDR3 length: 16 amino acids.

This clonotype was counted many times. The chain employs TRBV28 and TRBJ2-7; TRBD2 aligns across 9 bases. This CDR3 is built from 12 residues. Germline V gene sequence: CDR1 MDHEN, CDR2 SYDVKM. The J segment lost 6 bases and the V segment lost 10 bases, leaving 7 bases of the junction unmatched. CDR3 loop: CATGTSPTEQYF. In nucleotides, the CDR3 is TGTGCCACCGGGACTAGCCCAACCGAGCAGTACTTC.

The table lists this clonotype with a few counts. This chain connects TRBV9 to TRBJ1-3; D uncertain. The germline V gene has CDR1 SGDLS and CDR2 YYNGEE. The CDR3 runs 12 residues. Trimming left V 4 bases short and J 7 bases short, with 9 bases between. The DNA of the CDR3 is TGTGCCAGCAGCCGTGACGGGAACACCATATATTTT. Its translation: CASSRDGNTIYF.

A word on this clonotype: A much more abundant neighbour one base away suggests this may be a read error. This chain links TRBV6-1 with TRBJ2-3, with D tentatively TRBD1 or TRBD2 (6 bases each). Germline lookup yields CDR1 MNHNS and CDR2 SASEGT. V was pared by 6 bases and J by 0 bases, with 19 bases between. The CDR3 covers 17 residues. In DNA form, the CDR3 reads TGTGCCAGCAGCCCCTCGGACGGGGGCACTAGCACAGATACGCAGTATTTT. It translates to CASSPSDGGTSTDTQYF.

The sample holds a few counts of this clonotype. The chain carries TRBV18 and TRBJ1-1; D may be TRBD1 (6 bases). The V gene's germline CDR1 is KGHSH and CDR2 LQKENI. V was pared by 3 bases and J by 5 bases, with 13 bases between. The CDR3 extends over 14 amino acids. The CDR3 here is CASSPFSGETEAFF. The CDR3 coding sequence is TGTGCCAGCTCACCTTTCTCAGGGGAAACTGAAGCTTTCTTT.

This clonotype was detected ten times or more. The junction shows a germline mismatch at one end, possibly a read error. The rearrangement uses TRBV20-1 and TRBJ2-1; D gene uncertain. This CDR3 contains 10 residues. Germline values: CDR1 DFQATT, CDR2 SNEGSKA (reference sequence). CDR3 protein: CSPRDNEQFF. CDR3 in DNA: TGCAGTCCTAGGGACAATGAGCAGTTCTTC.

With regard to this clonotype: Germline is not matched at one junction end, which may reflect a read error. V gene TRBV9 combines with J gene TRBJ1-5; 7 bases agree with TRBD1. The CDR3 is 15 residues long. CDR1 and CDR2 (germline): SGDLS, YYNGEE. The CDR3 here is CASSGTGATNQPQRF. CDR3 nucleotides: TGTGCCAGCAGCGGGACAGGCGCCACTAATCAGCCCCAGCGTTTT. The whole variable domain, filled in from reference TRBV9 and TRBJ1-5, reads DSGVTQTPKHLITATGQRVTLRCSPRSGDLSVYWYQQSLDQGLQFLIQYYNGEERAKGNILERFSAQQFPDLHSELNLSSLELGDSALYFCASSGTGATNQPQRFGDGTRLSIL.

There are a few counts of this clonotype. The genes are TRBV7-2 and TRBJ1-3, with a possible D match to TRBD1 (6 bases). The V gene's germline CDR1 is SGHTA and CDR2 FQGNSA. The CDR3 runs to 15 residues. The V and J ends lost 4 bases and 2 bases respectively, with 12 bases between them. CDR3 loop: CASSYSGVAGNTIYF. CDR3 bases: TGTGCCAGCAGCTACTCAGGGGTAGCTGGAAACACCATATATTTT.

This chain connects TRBV6-5 to TRBJ2-7; D might be TRBD2 (6 bases). CDR3 length equals 17 residues. Germline V gene sequence: CDR1 MNHEY, CDR2 SVGAGI. Trimming shortened V by 4 bases and J by 0 bases, and 19 bases separated the two germline ends. CDR3 DNA sequence: TGTGCCAGCAGTTCCCCGGGAGTGGTCAGCGGCTCCTACGAGCAGTACTTC. This sequence encodes CASSSPGVVSGSYEQYF.

The rearrangement uses TRBV20-1 and TRBJ2-1, with TRBD2 identical over 9 bases. This CDR3 contains 14 residues. V shed 5 bases and J 3 bases; nucleotides not matched to a gene: 5. Germline V gives CDR1 DFQATT, CDR2 SNEGSKA (reference sequence). The CDR3 sequence: CSAPLAGLYNEQFF. The CDR3 DNA is TGCAGTGCTCCCCTAGCGGGACTCTACAATGAGCAGTTCTTC.